This TCR beta chain was retrieved from a study of cytomegalovirus exposure and HLA in healthy donors. J gave up 6 bases and V 4 bases, and 6 bases lay outside the gene matches. Germline V lookup: CDR1 MNHEY, CDR2 SMNVEV (reference sequence). This CDR3 spans 15 amino acids. Whole-study findings and limits: In vitro data verified a few CMV-associated chains as specific for CMV antigens. Presence/absence analyses rested on an assumption that sequencing depth was roughly uniform across donors. Reportedly, a later analysis found an Asian-associated ancestry cluster had fewer N-insertions than the roughly 670-donor mean. As a later analysis revealed, the rate of TCR association differed by HLA locus, with DRB1 most and HLA-C fewest.

Primers included in the PCR were 60 Vbeta and 13 Jbeta primers. The data were produced by immunoSEQ multiplex PCR, yet TCRdb's version contains in-frame clones alone and is incomplete. Here the sample spans 60,000 to 100,000 clones, about four fifths being singletons. Concerning this clone itself: No antigen is known for it.

The chain joins TRBV27 to TRBJ2-7; 13 positions match TRBD2. The origin of this receptor is a man between 40 and 49 years old in good health and CMV-seronegative. The specimen was PBMCs. The CDR3 DNA is TGTGCCAGCAGTTCCGGACTAGCGGGGGTAGGCGAGCAGTACTTC. Translating gives CASSSGLAGVGEQYF.